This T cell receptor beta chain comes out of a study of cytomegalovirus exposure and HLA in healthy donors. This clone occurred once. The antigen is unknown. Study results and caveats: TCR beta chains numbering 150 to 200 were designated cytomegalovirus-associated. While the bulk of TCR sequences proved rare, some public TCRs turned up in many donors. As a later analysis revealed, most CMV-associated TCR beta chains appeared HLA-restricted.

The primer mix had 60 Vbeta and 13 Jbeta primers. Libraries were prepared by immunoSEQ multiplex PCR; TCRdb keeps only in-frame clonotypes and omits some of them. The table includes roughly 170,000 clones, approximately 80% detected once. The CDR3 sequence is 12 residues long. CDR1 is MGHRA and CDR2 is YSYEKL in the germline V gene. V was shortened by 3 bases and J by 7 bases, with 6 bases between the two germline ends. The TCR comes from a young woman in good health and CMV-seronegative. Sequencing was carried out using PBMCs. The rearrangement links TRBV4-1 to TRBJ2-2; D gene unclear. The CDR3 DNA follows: TGCGCCAGCAGCCACCTTAACGGGGAGCTGTTTTTT. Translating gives CASSHLNGELFF.